These T cell receptor beta chains were read from a single sample in a study of blood T cells in healthy people across ages. TCRdb reprocessed the 5' RACE reads with MiXCR, giving one entry per CDR3 protein. The repertoire holds approximately 2,000,000 distinct CDR3 sequences, with about 39% as singletons. Input material: blood. These receptor sequences come from a human donor in good health. Each CDR3 is given without its conserved first and last residue. Each record gives: clone size, D gene, V gene, CDR3 protein. A D gene is named only where the DNA matches it firmly. Clone size, where shown, is once, few, many, or a class for clones that have expanded.

size: few; D: .; V: TRBV6-2/TRBV6-3; CDR3: ASSKGPLRETQY
size: few; D: .; V: TRBV6-1; CDR3: ASGPQYNEQF
size: .; D: TRBD1; V: TRBV5-1; CDR3: ASSNGQGKGYNEQF
size: .; D: .; V: TRBV29-1; CDR3: SVGGGDGQNTEAF
size: .; D: TRBD1; V: TRBV5-1; CDR3: ASSLAGTGVADTQY
size: .; D: .; V: TRBV6-2/TRBV6-3; CDR3: ASSYSISPVNSPLH
size: few; D: .; V: TRBV11-2; CDR3: ASSATNQETQY
size: few; D: TRBD2; V: TRBV7-3; CDR3: ASSLISGGAGDTQY
size: few; D: .; V: TRBV4-3; CDR3: AGSQQQQETQY
size: .; D: .; V: TRBV20-1; CDR3: SAMGLGSSYNEQF
size: .; D: TRBD1; V: TRBV6-6; CDR3: ASSYGTAYYGYT
size: .; D: .; V: TRBV12-3/TRBV12-4; CDR3: AGSRQENEQF
size: few; D: .; V: TRBV7-2; CDR3: ASRVDKLGEQY
size: .; D: .; V: TRBV10-3; CDR3: ALTEGAGYGYT
size: few; D: TRBD1; V: TRBV7-9; CDR3: ASSPTTGGRTDTQY
size: .; D: .; V: TRBV12-3/TRBV12-4; CDR3: ASGEGRQPQH
size: few; D: TRBD1; V: TRBV5-1; CDR3: ASSLGWTGEPKNIQY
size: few; D: .; V: TRBV20-1; CDR3: SARDQERTTWETQY
size: few; D: .; V: TRBV7-3; CDR3: ASSLIGQSLGYT